This T cell receptor beta chain was found in a study of shared clonotypes between healthy human individuals. Trimming shortened V by 0 bases and J by 4 bases, and 8 bases separated the two germline ends. This CDR3 has 14 amino acids. Germline CDR1 and CDR2: SGHRS and YFSETQ. A note on this clone: Its matching antigen is unknown. The same CDR3 also results from other DNA sequences found in this sample.

Here immunoSEQ multiplex PCR was the method, and the copy in TCRdb shows in-frame clones only, minus some. The sample carries more than 2,000,000 clones, over 85% recorded once. Study-wide findings and caveats: Depth of sequencing was expected to influence donor clonotype sharing.

The chain employs TRBV5-1 and TRBJ2-1, with D possibly TRBD2 on 5 matching bases. The source material was naive CD4+ T cells sorted from blood. The subset denotes: CD45RA+ positively selected. The source of this sequence is a man younger than 35 in good health. CDR3 bases: TGCGCCAGCAGCTTGGATCCGGGATACAATGAGCAGTTCTTC. It is translated as CASSLDPGYNEQFF.